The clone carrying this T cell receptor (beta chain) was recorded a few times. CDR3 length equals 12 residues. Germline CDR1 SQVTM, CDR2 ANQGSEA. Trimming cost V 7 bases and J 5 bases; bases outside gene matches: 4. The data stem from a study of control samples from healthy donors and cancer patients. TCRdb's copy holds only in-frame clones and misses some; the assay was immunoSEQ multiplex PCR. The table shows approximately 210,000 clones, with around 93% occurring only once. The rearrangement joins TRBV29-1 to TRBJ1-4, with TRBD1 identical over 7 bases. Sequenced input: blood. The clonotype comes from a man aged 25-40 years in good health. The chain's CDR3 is CSARGLNEKLFF. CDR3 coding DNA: TGCAGCGCAAGGGGGCTGAATGAAAAACTGTTTTTT.